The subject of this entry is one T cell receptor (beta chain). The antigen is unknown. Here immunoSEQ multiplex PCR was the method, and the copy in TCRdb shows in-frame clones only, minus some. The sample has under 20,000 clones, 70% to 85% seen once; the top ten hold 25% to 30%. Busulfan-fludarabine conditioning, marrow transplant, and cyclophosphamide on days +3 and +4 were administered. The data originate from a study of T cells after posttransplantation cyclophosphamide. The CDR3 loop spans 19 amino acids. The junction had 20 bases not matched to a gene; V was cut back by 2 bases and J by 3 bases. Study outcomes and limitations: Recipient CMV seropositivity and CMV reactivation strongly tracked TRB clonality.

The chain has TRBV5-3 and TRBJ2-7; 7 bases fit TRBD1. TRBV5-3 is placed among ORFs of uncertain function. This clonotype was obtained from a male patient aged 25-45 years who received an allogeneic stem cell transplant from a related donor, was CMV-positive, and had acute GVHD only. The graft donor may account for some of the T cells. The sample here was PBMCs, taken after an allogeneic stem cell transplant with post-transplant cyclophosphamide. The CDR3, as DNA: TGTGCCAGAAGCTTTAGGTTACGGTGGGGACAGTTTATTAACTACGAGCAGTACTTC. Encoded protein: CARSFRLRWGQFINYEQYF.